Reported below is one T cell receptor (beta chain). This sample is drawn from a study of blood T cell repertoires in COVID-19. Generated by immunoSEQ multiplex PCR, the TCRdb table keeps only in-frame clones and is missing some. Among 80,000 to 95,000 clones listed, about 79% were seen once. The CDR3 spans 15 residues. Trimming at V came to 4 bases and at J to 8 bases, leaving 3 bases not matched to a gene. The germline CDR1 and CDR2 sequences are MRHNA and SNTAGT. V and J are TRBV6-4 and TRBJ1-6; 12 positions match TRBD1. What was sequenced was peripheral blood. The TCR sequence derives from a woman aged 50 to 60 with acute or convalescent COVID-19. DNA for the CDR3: TGTGCCAGCAGTGGGGACAGGGGGCAACATTCACCCCTCCACTTT. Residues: CASSGDRGQHSPLHF.